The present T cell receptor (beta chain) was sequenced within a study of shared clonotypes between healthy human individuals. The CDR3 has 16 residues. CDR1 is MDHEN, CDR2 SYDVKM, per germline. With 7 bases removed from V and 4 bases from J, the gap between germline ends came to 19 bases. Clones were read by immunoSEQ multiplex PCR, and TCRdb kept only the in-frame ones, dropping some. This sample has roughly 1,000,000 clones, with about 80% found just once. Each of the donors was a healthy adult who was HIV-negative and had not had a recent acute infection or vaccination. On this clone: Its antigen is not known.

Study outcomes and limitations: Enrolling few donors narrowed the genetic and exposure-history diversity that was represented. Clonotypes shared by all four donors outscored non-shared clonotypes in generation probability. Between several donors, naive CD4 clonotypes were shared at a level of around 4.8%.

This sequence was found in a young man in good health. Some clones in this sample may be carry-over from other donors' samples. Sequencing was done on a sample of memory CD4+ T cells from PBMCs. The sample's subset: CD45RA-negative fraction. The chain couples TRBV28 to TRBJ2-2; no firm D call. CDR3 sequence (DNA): TGTGCCAGCAACTTCCAGATTGGCGCGAGCACCGGGGAGCTGTTTTTT. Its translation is CASNFQIGASTGELFF.